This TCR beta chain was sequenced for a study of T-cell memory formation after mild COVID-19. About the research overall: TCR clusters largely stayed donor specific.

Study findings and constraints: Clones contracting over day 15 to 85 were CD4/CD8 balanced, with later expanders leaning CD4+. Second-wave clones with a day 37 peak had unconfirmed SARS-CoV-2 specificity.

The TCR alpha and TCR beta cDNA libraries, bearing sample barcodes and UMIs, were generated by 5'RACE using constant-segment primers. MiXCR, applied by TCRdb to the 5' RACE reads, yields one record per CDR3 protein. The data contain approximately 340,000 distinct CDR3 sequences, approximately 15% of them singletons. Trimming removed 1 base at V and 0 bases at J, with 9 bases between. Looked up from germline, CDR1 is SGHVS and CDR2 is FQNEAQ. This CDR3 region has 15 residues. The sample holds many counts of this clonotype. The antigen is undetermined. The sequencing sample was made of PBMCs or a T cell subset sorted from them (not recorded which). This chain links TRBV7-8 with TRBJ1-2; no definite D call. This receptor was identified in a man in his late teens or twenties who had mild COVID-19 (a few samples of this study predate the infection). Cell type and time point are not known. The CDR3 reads CASSLVFGSNYGYTF. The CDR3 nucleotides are TGTGCCAGCAGCTTAGTTTTTGGGTCTAACTATGGCTACACCTTC.